The 11 T cell receptor beta chains given below trace back to one sample, sequenced in a study of control samples from healthy donors and cancer patients. The repertoire was sequenced with immunoSEQ multiplex PCR; TCRdb's copy has only in-frame clones and lacks some. The sample consists of 130,000 or so clones, 70% to 90% of them appearing once. The sequencing sample was made of blood. These TCRs come from a man in his 60s in good health.

J is TRBJ2-3 and V is TRBV6-2 or TRBV6-3, with 8 bases identical to TRBD2. With V trimmed by 6 bases and J by 7 bases, 3 bases remained unmatched. The CDR3 contains 12 residues. The V gene's germline CDR1 is MNHEY and CDR2 SVGEGT. The CDR3 coding sequence is TGTGCCAGCAGCCCGGGGGGGAATACGCAGTATTTT. It specifies CASSPGGNTQYF.

This chain uses TRBV6-5 with TRBJ1-1, with 9 nucleotides matching TRBD1. The CDR3 has 13 amino acids. V was clipped by 6 bases and J by 5 bases; unmatched bases: 4. The V gene's germline CDR1 is MNHEY and CDR2 SVGAGI. The CDR3: CASSRQGETEAFF. The CDR3 nucleotides are TGTGCCAGCAGCAGACAGGGGGAGACTGAAGCTTTCTTT.

The V call is TRBV6-5, the J call TRBJ2-1; 8 bases are a match to TRBD1. The trim removed 5 bases at V and 3 bases at J, leaving 6 bases unmatched. CDR3 length equals 15 residues. CDR1 MNHEY and CDR2 SVGAGI come from the germline V gene. CDR3 region: CASSQQGANYNEQFF. CDR3 coding DNA: TGTGCCAGCAGTCAGCAGGGGGCTAACTACAATGAGCAGTTCTTC.

For this clone: The sample holds other DNA sequences that translate to the same CDR3. CDR3 region: CASSPGRGTDTQYF. For the CDR3, the DNA is TGTGCCAGCTCCCCGGGGAGAGGCACAGATACGCAGTATTTT. The genes are TRBV25-1 and TRBJ2-3, with D possibly TRBD2 on 5 matching bases. With 8 bases removed from V and 1 base from J, the gap between germline ends came to 13 bases. Germline values: CDR1 MGHDK, CDR2 SYGVNS. CDR3 length: 14 amino acids.

This clone was detected only once. This sequence joins TRBV5-4 and TRBJ2-5; D is unresolved. V shed 0 bases and J shed 5 bases, with 8 bases lying between them. Germline V CDR1 and CDR2: SGHNT, YYREEE (reference sequence). The CDR3 has 13 amino acids. CDR3 DNA sequence: TGTGCCAGCAGCTTGGAAGGCCGGGAGACCCAGTACTTC. It encodes CASSLEGRETQYF.

The CDR3 DNA reads as TGTGCCAGCAGTTTAACTGGTGGTGAGCAGTTCTTC. It yields the protein CASSLTGGEQFF. The chain links TRBV12-3 or TRBV12-4 to TRBJ2-1; D gene uncertain. The CDR3 loop spans 12 amino acids. V gave up 2 bases and J gave up 9 bases, with 8 bases separating them.

This clone has just one count. This chain joins TRBV4-3 and TRBJ1-2; D remains unclear. This CDR3 spans 13 amino acids. Germline assignment: CDR1 LGHNA and CDR2 YSLEER. The V and J ends lost 1 base and 4 bases respectively, with 7 bases between them. CDR3 bases: TGCGCCAGCAGCCAAGGGGGAGCCTATGGCTACACCTTC. Amino acids: CASSQGGAYGYTF.

This chain uses TRBV5-8 with TRBJ2-7, with 7 bases fitting TRBD1. Germline CDR1 and CDR2: SGHTS and YDEGEE. V shed 5 bases, J shed 6 bases, and the junction held 8 bases outside the gene matches. The CDR3 runs 13 residues. CDR3 in amino acids: CASSTGTVVEQYF. Here the CDR3 DNA reads TGTGCCAGCAGTACCGGGACAGTAGTCGAGCAGTACTTC.

This chain joins TRBV7-2 and TRBJ1-4; TRBD1 might be the D (6 bases). Germline CDR1 reads SGHTA; CDR2 reads FQGNSA. The CDR3 is made up of 16 amino acids. The V end was cut by 1 base, the J end by 5 bases, with 14 bases between. The CDR3 bases are TGTGCCAGCAGCTTAGTGGGGGGGGCGATCAATGAAAAACTGTTTTTT. It encodes CASSLVGGAINEKLFF.

The CDR3 DNA reads as TGTGCCACCTCGATGACAGGGGTCTCCTACGAGCAGTACTTC. It encodes CATSMTGVSYEQYF. V gene TRBV7-9 combines with J gene TRBJ2-7; TRBD1 agrees at 8 bases. There are 14 residues in the CDR3. The V gene end was trimmed by 10 bases and the J gene end by 0 bases; junction bases not matched to a gene: 8. Germline values: CDR1 SEHNR, CDR2 FQNEAQ (reference sequence).

This CDR3 is CASSPVGYGYTF. In DNA, the CDR3 is TGTGCCAGCTCACCGGTAGGCTATGGCTACACCTTC. This chain links TRBV18 with TRBJ1-2; D gene ambiguous. V was clipped by 3 bases and J by 4 bases, with 6 bases between them. Per the germline V gene, CDR1 is KGHSH and CDR2 is LQKENI. CDR3 length: 12 amino acids.